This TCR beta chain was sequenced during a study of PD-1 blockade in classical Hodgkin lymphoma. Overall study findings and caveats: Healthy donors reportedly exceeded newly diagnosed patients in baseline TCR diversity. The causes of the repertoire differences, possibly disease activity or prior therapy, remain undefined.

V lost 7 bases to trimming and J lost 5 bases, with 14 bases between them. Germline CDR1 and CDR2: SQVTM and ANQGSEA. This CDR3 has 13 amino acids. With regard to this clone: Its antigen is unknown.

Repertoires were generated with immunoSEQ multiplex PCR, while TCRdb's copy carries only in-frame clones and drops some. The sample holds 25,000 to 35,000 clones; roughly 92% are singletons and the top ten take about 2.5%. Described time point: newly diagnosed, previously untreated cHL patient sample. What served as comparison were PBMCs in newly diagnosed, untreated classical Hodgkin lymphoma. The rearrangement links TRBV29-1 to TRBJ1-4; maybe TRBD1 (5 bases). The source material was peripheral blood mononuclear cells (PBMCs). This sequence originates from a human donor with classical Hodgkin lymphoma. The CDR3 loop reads CSALTAGNEKLFF. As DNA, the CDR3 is TGCAGCGCCTTGACAGCCGGGAATGAAAAACTGTTTTTT. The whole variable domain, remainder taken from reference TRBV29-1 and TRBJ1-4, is SAVISQKPSRDICQRGTSLTIQCQVDSQVTMMFWYRQQPGQSLTLIATANQGSEATYESGFVIDKFPISRPNLTFSTLTVSNMSPEDSSIYLCSALTAGNEKLFFGSGTQLSVL.